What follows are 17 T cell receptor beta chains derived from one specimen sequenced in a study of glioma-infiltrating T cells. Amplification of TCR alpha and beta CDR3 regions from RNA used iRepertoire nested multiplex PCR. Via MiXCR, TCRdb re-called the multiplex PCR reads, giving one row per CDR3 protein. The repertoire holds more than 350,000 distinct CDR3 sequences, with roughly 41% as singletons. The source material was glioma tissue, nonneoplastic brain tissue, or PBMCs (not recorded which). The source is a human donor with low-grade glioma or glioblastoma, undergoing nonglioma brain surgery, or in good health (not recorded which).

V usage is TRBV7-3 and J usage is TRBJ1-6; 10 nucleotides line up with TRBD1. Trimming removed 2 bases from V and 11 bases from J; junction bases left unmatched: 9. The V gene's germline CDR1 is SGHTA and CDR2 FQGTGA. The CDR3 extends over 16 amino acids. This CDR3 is CASSLGGTGEAAPLHF. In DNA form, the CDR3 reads TGTGCCAGCAGCTTAGGCGGGACAGGGGAAGCGGCACCCCTCCACTTT.

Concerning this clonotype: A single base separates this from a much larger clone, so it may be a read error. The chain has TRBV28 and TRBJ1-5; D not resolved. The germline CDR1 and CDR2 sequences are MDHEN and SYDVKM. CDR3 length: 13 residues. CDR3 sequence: CASIPGHNQPQRF. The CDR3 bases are TGTGCCAGCATCCCGGGTCACAATCAGCCCCAGCGTTTT.

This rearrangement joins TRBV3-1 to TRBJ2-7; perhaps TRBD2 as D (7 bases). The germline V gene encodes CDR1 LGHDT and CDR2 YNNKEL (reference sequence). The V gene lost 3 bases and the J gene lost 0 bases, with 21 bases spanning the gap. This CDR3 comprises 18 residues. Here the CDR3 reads CASSHKVGAGRLSYEQYF. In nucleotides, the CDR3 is TGTGCCAGCAGCCACAAGGTGGGGGCCGGGAGGCTCTCCTACGAGCAGTACTTC.

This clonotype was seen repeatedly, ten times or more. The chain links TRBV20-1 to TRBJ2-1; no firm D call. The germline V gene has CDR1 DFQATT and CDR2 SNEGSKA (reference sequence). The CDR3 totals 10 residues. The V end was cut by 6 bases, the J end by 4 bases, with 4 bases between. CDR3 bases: TGCAGTGCAGAGTACAATGAGCAGTTCTTC. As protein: CSAEYNEQFF.

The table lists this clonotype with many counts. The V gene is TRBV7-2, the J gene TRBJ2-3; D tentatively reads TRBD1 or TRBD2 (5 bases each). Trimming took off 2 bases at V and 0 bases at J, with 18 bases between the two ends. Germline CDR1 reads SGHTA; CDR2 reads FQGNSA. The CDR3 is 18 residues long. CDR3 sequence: CASSLPPGTSRSTDTQYF. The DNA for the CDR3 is TGTGCCAGCAGCTTACCCCCCGGGACCAGCCGAAGCACAGATACGCAGTATTTT.

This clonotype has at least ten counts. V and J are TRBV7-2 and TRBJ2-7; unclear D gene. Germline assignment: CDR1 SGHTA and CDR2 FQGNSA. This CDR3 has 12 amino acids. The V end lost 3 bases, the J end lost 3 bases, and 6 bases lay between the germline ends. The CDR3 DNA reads TGTGCCAGCAGCTTTCCCCGCTACGAGCAGTACTTC. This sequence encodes CASSFPRYEQYF.

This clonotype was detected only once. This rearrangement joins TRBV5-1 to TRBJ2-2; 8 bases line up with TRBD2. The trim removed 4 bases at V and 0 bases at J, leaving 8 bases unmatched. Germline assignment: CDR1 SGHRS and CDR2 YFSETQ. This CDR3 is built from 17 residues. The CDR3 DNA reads TGCGCCAGCAGCCCGGACCTAGCGGGCTCGAACACCGGGGAGCTGTTTTTT. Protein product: CASSPDLAGSNTGELFF.

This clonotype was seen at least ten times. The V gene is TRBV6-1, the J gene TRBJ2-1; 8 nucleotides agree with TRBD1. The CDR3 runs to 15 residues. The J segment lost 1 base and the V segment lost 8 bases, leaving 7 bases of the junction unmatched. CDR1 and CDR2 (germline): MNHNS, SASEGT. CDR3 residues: CASLGTGQSYNEQFF. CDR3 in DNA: TGTGCCAGCCTTGGGACAGGCCAGTCCTACAATGAGCAGTTCTTC.

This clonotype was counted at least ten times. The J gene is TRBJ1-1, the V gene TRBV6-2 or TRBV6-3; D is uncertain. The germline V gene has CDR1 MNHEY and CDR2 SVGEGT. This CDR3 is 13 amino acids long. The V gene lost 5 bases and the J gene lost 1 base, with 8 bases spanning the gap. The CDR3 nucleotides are TGTGCCAGCAGTCCTCCCGAGAACACTGAAGCTTTCTTT. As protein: CASSPPENTEAFF.

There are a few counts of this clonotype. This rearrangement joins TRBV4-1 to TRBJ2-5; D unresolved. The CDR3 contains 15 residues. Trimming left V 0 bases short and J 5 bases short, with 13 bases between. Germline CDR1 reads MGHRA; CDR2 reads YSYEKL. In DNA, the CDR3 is TGCGCCAGCAGCCAAGATGCACTTTTGAGGGAGACCCAGTACTTC. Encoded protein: CASSQDALLRETQYF.

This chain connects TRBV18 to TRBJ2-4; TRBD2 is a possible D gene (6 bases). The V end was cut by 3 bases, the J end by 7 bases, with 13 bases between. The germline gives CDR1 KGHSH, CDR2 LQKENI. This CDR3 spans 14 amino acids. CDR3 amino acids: CASSPGGSWNIQYF. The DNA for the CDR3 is TGTGCCAGCTCACCGGGAGGCAGCTGGAACATTCAGTACTTC.

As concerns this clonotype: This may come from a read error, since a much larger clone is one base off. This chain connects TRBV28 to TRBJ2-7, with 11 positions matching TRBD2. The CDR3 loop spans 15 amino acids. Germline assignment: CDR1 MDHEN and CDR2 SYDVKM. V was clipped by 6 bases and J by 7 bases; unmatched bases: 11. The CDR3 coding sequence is TGTGCCAGCAGACCCGGGACTAGCGGTTACAATGAGCAGTACTTC. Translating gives CASRPGTSGYNEQYF.

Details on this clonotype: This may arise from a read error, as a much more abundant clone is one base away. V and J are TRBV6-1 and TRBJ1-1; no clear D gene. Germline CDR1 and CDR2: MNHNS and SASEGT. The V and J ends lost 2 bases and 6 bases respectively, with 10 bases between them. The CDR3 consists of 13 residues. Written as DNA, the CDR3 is TGTGCCAGCAGTGAATGGCAGATCGCTGAAGCTTTCTTT. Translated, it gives CASSEWQIAEAFF.

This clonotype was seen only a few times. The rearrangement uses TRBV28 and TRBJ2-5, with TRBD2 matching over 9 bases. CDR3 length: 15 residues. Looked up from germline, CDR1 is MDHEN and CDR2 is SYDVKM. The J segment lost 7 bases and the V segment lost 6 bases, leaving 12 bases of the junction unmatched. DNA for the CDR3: TGTGCCAGCAGCAAGGGGACTAGCAGGGTGGGGACCCAGTACTTC. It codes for CASSKGTSRVGTQYF.

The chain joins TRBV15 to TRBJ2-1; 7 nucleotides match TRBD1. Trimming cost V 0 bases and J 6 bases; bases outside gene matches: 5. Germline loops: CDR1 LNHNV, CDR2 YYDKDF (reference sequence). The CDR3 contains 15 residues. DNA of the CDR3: TGTGCCACCAGCAGAGAGGGACAGAGTGCCAATGAGCAGTTCTTC. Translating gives CATSREGQSANEQFF.

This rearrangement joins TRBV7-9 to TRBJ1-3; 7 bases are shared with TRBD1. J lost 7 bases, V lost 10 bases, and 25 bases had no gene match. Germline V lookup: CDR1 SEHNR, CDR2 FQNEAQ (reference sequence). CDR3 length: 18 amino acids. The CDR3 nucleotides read TGTGCCATGCTACAGGACAGGCGTGAACCGAAACCCCCTAACACCATATATTTT. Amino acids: CAMLQDRREPKPPNTIYF.

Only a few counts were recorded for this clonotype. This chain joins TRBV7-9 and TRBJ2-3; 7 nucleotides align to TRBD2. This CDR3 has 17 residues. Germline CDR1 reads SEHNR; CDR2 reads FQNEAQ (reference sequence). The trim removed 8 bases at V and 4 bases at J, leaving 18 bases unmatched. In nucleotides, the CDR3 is TGTGCCAGCGGGGGACTTAGTGGCGGGAGTGGTGCAGATACGCAGTATTTT. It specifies CASGGLSGGSGADTQYF.